These T cell receptor beta chains were read from a single sample in a study of cytomegalovirus exposure and HLA in healthy donors. Sequencing was performed with immunoSEQ multiplex PCR; in TCRdb, only in-frame clones are kept and a portion is missing. The top ten hold about 2.5% of the sample, which has some 170,000 clones, approximately 78% seen once. The specimen sequenced was PBMCs. Source of these receptors: a human donor in good health. CDR3s include the opening cysteine and the closing phenylalanine or tryptophan. Each record gives: V gene, J gene, CDR3 protein.

>TRBV4-3|TRBJ2-3
CASSQDEAGRSTDTQYF
>TRBV6-5|TRBJ2-2
CASSYPSGATGELFF
>TRBV7-8|TRBJ1-1
CASSQGQLNTEAFF
>TRBV15|TRBJ1-4
CATSAPRDRDEKLFF
>TRBV5-5|TRBJ2-7
CASSLAREQYF
>TRBV6-1|TRBJ2-1
CASSEATGGRDEQFF
>TRBV10-1|TRBJ2-7
CASSESRKPYEQYF
>TRBV7-6|TRBJ1-5
CASSTGGGTGNQPQHF
>TRBV11-2|TRBJ1-5
CASSLRAVGGSNQPQHF
>TRBV7-9|TRBJ2-5
CASSFGTGGLSETQYF
>TRBV5-1|TRBJ1-2
CASSLAAFGTGYYGYTF
>TRBV5-5|TRBJ2-2
CASSFIGWTGDRGGELFF
>TRBV30|TRBJ1-2
CASPQSNYGYTF
>TRBV4-1|TRBJ1-2
CASSQDEASRGYTF
>TRBV30|TRBJ2-7
CAWSRGAGLYEQYF
>TRBV29-1|TRBJ1-2
CSVGGNRGPNYGYTF
>TRBV6-5|TRBJ2-1
CASSYGGTSGNEQFF
>TRBV7-6|TRBJ1-5
CASSLAGGAQPQHF
>TRBV7-9|TRBJ2-7
CASSPPVGAYEQYF
>TRBV6-5|TRBJ1-5
CASSYGGFGQPQHF
>TRBV5-1|TRBJ1-2
CASSLGATGDGGYTF
>TRBV5-1|TRBJ2-7
CASSSTGAHSEQYF
>TRBV5-1|TRBJ2-7
CASKWQSGQFYEQYF
>TRBV6-5|TRBJ1-5
CASSYWAGYNQPQHF
>TRBV5-1|TRBJ1-2
CASSLTGTNYGYTF
>TRBV5-5|TRBJ2-5
CASSAGTSGVETQYF
>TRBV6-5|TRBJ1-5
CASSYSIRDQPQHF
>TRBV7-2|TRBJ1-2
CASSLPTGTYGYTF
>TRBV5-1|TRBJ2-2
CASSRRAGNTGELFF
>TRBV21-1|TRBJ1-5
CASSKETQGNQPQHF
>TRBV19|TRBJ1-4
CASSSQGWGEKLFF
>TRBV5-8|TRBJ2-2
CASSFLARTGELFF